This T cell receptor beta chain is drawn from a study of cytomegalovirus exposure and HLA in healthy donors. V lost 4 bases to trimming and J lost 3 bases, with 6 bases between them. CDR3 length equals 13 residues. Looked up from germline, CDR1 is SEHNR and CDR2 is FQNEAQ (reference sequence). In the PCR, 60 Vbeta and 13 Jbeta primers were used. Sequenced by immunoSEQ multiplex PCR; TCRdb stores in-frame clones only, minus some. The table has 130,000 to 150,000 clones, roughly 80% seen once. As concerns this clone: Its specificity is unknown.

Points from the study as a whole: When analyzed later, the rates of TCR association showed variation by HLA locus, with DRB1 the most and HLA-C the fewest. In a later analysis, approximately 15,000 TCR beta sequences were associated with HLA alleles at 0.05 false discovery rate. Reportedly, TCR beta sequences accurately predicted HLA-A and HLA-B alleles in most subjects.

Input material: PBMCs. The source of this sequence is a young woman in good health and CMV-seronegative. The genes are TRBV7-9 and TRBJ2-2; no reliable D call. CDR3 nucleotides: TGTGCCAGCAGCTCCAGTTACACCGGGGAGCTGTTTTTT. Residues: CASSSSYTGELFF.